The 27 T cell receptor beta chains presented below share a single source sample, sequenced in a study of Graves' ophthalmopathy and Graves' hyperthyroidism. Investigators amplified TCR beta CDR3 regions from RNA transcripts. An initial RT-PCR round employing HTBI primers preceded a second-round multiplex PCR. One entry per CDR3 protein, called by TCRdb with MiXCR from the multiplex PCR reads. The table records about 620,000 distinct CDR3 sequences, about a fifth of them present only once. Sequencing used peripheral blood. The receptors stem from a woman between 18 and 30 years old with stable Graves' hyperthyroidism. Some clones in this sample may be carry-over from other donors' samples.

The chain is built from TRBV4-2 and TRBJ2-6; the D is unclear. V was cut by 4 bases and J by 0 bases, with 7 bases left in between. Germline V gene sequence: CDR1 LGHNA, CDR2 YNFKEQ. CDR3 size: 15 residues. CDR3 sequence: CASSRQNSGANVLTF. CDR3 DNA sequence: TGTGCCAGCAGCCGGCAAAACTCTGGGGCCAACGTCCTGACTTTC.

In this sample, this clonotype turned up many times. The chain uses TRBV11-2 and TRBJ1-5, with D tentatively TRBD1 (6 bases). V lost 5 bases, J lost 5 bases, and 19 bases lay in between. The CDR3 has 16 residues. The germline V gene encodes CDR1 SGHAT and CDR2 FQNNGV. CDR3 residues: CASSEVRDTLYQPQHF. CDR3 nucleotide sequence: TGTGCCAGCAGCGAGGTCCGGGACACCCTCTATCAGCCCCAGCATTTT. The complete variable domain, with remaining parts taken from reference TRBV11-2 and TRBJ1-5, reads EAGVAQSPRYKIIEKRQSVAFWCNPISGHATLYWYQQILGQGPKLLIQFQNNGVVDDSQLPKDRFSAERLKGVDSTLKIQPAKLEDSAVYLCASSEVRDTLYQPQHFGDGTRLSIL.

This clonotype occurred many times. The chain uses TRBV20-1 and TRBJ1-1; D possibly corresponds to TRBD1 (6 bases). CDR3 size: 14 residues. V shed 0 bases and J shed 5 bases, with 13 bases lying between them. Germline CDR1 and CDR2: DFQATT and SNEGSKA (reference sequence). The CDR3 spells CSARDRGAWTEAFF. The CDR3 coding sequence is TGCAGTGCTAGAGATCGGGGGGCATGGACTGAAGCTTTCTTT.

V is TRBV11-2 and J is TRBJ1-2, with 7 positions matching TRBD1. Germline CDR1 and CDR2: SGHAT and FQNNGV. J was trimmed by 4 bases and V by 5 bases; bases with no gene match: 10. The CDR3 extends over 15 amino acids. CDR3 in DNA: TGTGCCAGCAGCCCTCCGGGACAGCCTATCTATGGCTACACCTTC. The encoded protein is CASSPPGQPIYGYTF.

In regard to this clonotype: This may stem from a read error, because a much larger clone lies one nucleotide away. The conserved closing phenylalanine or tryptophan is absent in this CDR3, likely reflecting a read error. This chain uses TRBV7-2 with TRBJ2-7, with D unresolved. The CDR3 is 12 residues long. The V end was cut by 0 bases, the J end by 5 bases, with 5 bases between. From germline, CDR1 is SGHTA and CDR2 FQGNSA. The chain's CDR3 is CASSLAWNEQYY. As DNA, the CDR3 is TGTGCCAGCAGCTTAGCGTGGAACGAGCAGTACTAC.

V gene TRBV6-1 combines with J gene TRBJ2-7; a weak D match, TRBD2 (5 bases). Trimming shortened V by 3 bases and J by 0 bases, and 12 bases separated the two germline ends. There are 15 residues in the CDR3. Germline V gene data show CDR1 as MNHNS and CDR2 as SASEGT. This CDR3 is CASSEGSEGSYEQYF. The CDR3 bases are TGTGCCAGCAGTGAGGGTAGCGAGGGCTCCTACGAGCAGTACTTC.

DNA for the CDR3: TGTGCCAGTACCCGAGGGGGACACGGCGGGGAGACCCAGTACTTC. It is translated as CASTRGGHGGETQYF. The V call is TRBV19, the J call TRBJ2-5; D perhaps matches TRBD1 (6 bases). Germline V gene lookup returns CDR1 LNHDA and CDR2 SQIVND (reference sequence). V was clipped by 7 bases and J by 5 bases, with 20 bases between them. The CDR3 extends over 15 amino acids. The variable domain in full, completed from reference TRBV19 and TRBJ2-5, reads DGGITQSPKYLFRKEGQNVTLSCEQNLNHDAMYWYRQDPGQGLRLIYYSQIVNDFQKGDIAEGYSVSREKKESFPLTVTSAQKNPTAFYLCASTRGGHGGETQYFGPGTRLLVL.

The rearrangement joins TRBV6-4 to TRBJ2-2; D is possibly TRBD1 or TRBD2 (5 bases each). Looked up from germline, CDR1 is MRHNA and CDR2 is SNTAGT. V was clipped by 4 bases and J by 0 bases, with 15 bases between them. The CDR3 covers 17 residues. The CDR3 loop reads CASSVLSGRANTGELFF. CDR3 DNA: TGTGCCAGCAGTGTACTCTCAGGGAGAGCGAACACCGGGGAGCTGTTTTTT.

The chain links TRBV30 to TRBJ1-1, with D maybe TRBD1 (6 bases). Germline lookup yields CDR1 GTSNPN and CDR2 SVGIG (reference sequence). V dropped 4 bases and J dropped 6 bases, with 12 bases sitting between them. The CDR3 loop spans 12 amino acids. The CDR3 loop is CAWTSGGPEAFF. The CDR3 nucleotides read TGTGCCTGGACTTCGGGGGGCCCTGAAGCTTTCTTT.

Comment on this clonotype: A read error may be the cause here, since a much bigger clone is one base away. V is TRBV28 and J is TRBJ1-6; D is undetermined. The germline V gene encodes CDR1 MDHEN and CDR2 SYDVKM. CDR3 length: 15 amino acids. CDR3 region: CASSLSRGRSSHLHF. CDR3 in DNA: TGTGCCAGCAGTTTATCAAGAGGGAGGAGTTCACACCTCCACTTT.

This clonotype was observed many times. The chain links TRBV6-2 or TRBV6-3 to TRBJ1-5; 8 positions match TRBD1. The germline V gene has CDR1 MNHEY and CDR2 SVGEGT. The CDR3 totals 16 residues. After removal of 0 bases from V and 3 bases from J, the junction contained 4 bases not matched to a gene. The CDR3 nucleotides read TGTGCCAGCAGTTACTCCCCGGACAGGGTCAATCAGCCCCAGCATTTT. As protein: CASSYSPDRVNQPQHF.

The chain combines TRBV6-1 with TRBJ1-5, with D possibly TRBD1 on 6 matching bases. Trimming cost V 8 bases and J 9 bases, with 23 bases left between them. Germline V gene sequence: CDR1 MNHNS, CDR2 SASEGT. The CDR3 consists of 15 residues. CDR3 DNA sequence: TGTGCCAGCCTCCAATCTTCAGGGGCGAGAGGGCCCCAGCATTTT. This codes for CASLQSSGARGPQHF.

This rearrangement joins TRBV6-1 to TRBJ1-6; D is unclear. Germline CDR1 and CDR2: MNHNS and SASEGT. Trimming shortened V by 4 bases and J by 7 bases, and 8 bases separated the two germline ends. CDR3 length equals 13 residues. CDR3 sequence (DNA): TGTGCCAGCAGTGCCCTGGAGAATTCACCCCTCCACTTT. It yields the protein CASSALENSPLHF.

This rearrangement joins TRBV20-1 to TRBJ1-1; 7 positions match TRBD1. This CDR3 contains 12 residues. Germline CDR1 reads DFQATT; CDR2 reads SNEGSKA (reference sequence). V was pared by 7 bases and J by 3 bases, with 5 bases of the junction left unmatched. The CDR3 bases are TGCAGTGGATCAACAGGGGACACTGAAGCTTTCTTT. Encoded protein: CSGSTGDTEAFF.

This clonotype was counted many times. This CDR3 is CASSEGGPYEQYF. The DNA of the CDR3 is TGCGCCAGCAGTGAAGGGGGGCCCTACGAGCAGTACTTC. The chain recombines TRBV10-1 with TRBJ2-7; D may be TRBD1 or TRBD2 (6 bases each). V gave up 3 bases and J gave up 2 bases, with 8 bases separating them. The CDR3 length is 13 residues. Per the germline V gene, CDR1 is WNHNN and CDR2 is SYGVQD (reference sequence).

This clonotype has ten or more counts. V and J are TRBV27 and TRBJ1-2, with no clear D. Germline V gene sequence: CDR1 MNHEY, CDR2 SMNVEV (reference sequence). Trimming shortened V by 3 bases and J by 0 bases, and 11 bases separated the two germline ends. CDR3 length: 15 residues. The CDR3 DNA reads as TGTGCCAGCAGTTTCCGCCGGGGTACTAACTATGGCTACACCTTC. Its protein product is CASSFRRGTNYGYTF.

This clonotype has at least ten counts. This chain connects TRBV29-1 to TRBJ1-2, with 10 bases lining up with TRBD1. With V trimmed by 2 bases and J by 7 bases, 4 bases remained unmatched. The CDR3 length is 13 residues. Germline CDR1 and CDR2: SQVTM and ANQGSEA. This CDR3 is CSVERQGARGYTF. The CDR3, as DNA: TGCAGCGTTGAAAGACAGGGGGCGCGTGGCTACACCTTC. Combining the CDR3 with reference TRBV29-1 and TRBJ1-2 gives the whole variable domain SAVISQKPSRDICQRGTSLTIQCQVDSQVTMMFWYRQQPGQSLTLIATANQGSEATYESGFVIDKFPISRPNLTFSTLTVSNMSPEDSSIYLCSVERQGARGYTFGSGTRLTVV.

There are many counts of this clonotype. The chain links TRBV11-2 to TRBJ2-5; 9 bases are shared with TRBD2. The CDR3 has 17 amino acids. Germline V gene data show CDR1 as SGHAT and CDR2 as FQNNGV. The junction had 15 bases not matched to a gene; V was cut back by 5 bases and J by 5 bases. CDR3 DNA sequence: TGTGCCAGCAGCGCGGGACTAGCCGGCCCTAATCGGGAGACCCAGTACTTC. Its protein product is CASSAGLAGPNRETQYF.

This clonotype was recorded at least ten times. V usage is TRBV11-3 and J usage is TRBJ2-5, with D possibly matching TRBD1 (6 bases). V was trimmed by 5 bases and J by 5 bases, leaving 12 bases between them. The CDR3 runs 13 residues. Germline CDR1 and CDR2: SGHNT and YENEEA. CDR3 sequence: CASSIGQSETQYF. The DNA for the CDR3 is TGTGCCAGCAGCATCGGACAGTCGGAGACCCAGTACTTC.

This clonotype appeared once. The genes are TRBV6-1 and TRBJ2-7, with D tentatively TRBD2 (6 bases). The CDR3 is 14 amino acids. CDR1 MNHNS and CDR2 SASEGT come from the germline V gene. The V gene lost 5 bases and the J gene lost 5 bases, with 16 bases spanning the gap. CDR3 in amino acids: CASSPRDLADEQYF. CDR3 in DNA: TGTGCCAGCAGTCCCAGGGACTTGGCCGACGAGCAGTACTTC.

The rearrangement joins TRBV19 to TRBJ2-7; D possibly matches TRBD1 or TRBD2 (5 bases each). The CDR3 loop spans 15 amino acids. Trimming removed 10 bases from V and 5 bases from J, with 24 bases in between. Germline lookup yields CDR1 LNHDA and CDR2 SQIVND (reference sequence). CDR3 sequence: CATPELTGPDHEQYF. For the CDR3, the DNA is TGTGCCACCCCTGAACTTACGGGACCCGACCACGAGCAGTACTTC.

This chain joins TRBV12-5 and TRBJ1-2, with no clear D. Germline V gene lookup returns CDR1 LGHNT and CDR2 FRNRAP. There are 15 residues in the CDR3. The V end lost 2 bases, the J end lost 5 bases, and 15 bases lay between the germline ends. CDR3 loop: CASGLLKGLIYGYTF. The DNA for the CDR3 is TGTGCTAGTGGTTTGTTAAAGGGTCTCATTTATGGCTACACCTTC. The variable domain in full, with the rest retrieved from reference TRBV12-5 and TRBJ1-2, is DARVTQTPRHKVTEMGQEVTMRCQPILGHNTVFWYRQTMMQGLELLAYFRNRAPLDDSGMPKDRFSAEMPDATLATLKIQPSEPRDSAVYFCASGLLKGLIYGYTFGSGTRLTVV.

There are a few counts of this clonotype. CDR3 nucleotide sequence: TGTGCCAGCAGTTACGGTGCCGGGGGCACCGGGGAGCTGTTTTTT. This codes for CASSYGAGGTGELFF. The chain joins TRBV6-5 to TRBJ2-2; a possible D gene is TRBD2 (6 bases). Looked up from germline, CDR1 is MNHEY and CDR2 is SVGAGI. V dropped 2 bases and J dropped 4 bases, with 11 bases sitting between them. The CDR3 is 15 residues long.

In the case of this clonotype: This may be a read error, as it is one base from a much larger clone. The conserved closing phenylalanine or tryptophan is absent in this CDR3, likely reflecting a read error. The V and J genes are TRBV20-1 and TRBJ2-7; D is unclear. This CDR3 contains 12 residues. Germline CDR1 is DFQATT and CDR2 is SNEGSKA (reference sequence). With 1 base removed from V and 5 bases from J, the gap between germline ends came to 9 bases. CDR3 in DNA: TGCAGTGCTAGAGGTGAAAGCGACGAGCAGTACTGC. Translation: CSARGESDEQYC.

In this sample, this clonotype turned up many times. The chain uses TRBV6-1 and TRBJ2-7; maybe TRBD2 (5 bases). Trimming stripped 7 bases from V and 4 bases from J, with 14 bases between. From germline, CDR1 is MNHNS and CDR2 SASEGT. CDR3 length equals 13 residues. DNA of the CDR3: TGTGCCAGCACGAGGGTCGGACCGTACGAGCAGTACTTC. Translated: CASTRVGPYEQYF.

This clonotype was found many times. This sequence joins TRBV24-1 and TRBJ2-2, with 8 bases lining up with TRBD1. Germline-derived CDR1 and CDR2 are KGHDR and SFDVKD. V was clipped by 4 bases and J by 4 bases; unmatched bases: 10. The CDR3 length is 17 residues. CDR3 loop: CATSETTGVRATGELFF. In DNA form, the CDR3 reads TGTGCCACCAGTGAAACGACAGGGGTTCGTGCCACCGGGGAGCTGTTTTTT.

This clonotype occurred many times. The CDR3, as DNA: TGCGCCAGCCGATCACAGCCGAACACTGAAGCTTTCTTT. This encodes CASRSQPNTEAFF. This sequence joins TRBV5-1 and TRBJ1-1; no firm D call. This CDR3 comprises 13 residues. The ends were cut back, 7 bases at V and 1 base at J, with 11 bases in the middle. CDR1 is SGHRS and CDR2 is YFSETQ in the germline V gene.